These 7 T cell receptor beta chains originate from one sample sequenced in a study of T cells in Graves' hyperthyroidism and ophthalmopathy. From RNA transcripts, TCR beta CDR3 regions were amplified. HTBI primers were the set used in a first-round RT-PCR of the TCR CDR3. TCRdb recomputed calls from the multiplex PCR reads with MiXCR, one row per CDR3 protein. The sample includes about 570,000 distinct CDR3 sequences, more than 45% of them seen just once. Specimen: peripheral blood or thyroid tissue (not recorded which). These TCRs come from an adult woman with Graves' disease, either hyperthyroidism or ophthalmopathy (not recorded which).

This clonotype came up many times. This CDR3 reads CSVGYQETQYF. The CDR3, as DNA: TGCAGCGTTGGCTACCAAGAGACCCAGTACTTC. The rearrangement joins TRBV29-1 to TRBJ2-5, with no clear D. V dropped 4 bases and J dropped 0 bases, with 3 bases sitting between them. The CDR3 runs to 11 residues. Germline assignment: CDR1 SQVTM and CDR2 ANQGSEA.

Comments on this clonotype: At one end, the junction sequence differs from germline, possibly due to a read error. The chain links TRBV7-7 to TRBJ2-5; D possibly corresponds to TRBD2 (6 bases). Looked up from germline, CDR1 is SSHAT and CDR2 is FNYEAQ (reference sequence). The CDR3 is made up of 13 amino acids. Written as DNA, the CDR3 is TGTGCTAGCAGCCCCAGGGACTCAGAGACCCAGTACTTC. This translates into CASSPRDSETQYF.

Concerning this clonotype: A much larger clone lies one base from this, so it may be a read error. This chain links TRBV11-2 with TRBJ2-5; D is possibly TRBD1 (6 bases). Trimming shortened V by 5 bases and J by 7 bases, and 26 bases separated the two germline ends. CDR1 and CDR2 (germline): SGHAT, FQNNGV. This CDR3 has 17 residues. CDR3 amino acids: CASSHFVATGIEGTQYF. DNA of the CDR3: TGTGCCAGCAGCCATTTCGTGGCCACAGGGATTGAAGGGACCCAGTACTTC.

On this clonotype: Its ends do not fully match the called genes, so a read error is possible. The rearrangement uses TRBV6-1 and TRBJ1-1; 9 bases are a match to TRBD1. Germline assignment: CDR1 MNHNS and CDR2 SASEGT. There are 13 residues in the CDR3. The CDR3 sequence is CASSVTGGRVLNF. CDR3 bases: TGTGCCAGCAGTGTTACAGGGGGCAGGGTACTGAACTTT.

This sequence joins TRBV12-3 or TRBV12-4 and TRBJ2-5; 8 positions agree with TRBD1. The CDR3 is 14 residues long. Trimming at V came to 4 bases and at J to 2 bases, leaving 3 bases not matched to a gene. CDR3 nucleotides: TGTGCCAGCAGTTACCAGGGGGCGCAAGAGACCCAGTACTTC. Its protein product is CASSYQGAQETQYF.

J is TRBJ1-1 and V is TRBV19; D unresolved. CDR1 is LNHDA and CDR2 is SQIVND in the germline V gene (reference sequence). Trimming cost V 3 bases and J 0 bases, with 11 bases left between them. This CDR3 comprises 15 residues. In DNA form, the CDR3 reads TGTGCCAGTAGTATCAGGCCGAACATGAACACTGAAGCTTTCTTT. Amino acid sequence: CASSIRPNMNTEAFF.

The V gene is TRBV7-3, the J gene TRBJ1-5, with D perhaps TRBD1 (5 bases). The germline CDR1 and CDR2 sequences are SGHTA and FQGTGA. V was cut by 8 bases and J by 6 bases, with 14 bases left in between. There are 13 residues in the CDR3. The DNA of the CDR3 is TGTGCCAGCGGTTCAGGGAGCCCTCAGCCCCAGCATTTT. Its protein product is CASGSGSPQPQHF.